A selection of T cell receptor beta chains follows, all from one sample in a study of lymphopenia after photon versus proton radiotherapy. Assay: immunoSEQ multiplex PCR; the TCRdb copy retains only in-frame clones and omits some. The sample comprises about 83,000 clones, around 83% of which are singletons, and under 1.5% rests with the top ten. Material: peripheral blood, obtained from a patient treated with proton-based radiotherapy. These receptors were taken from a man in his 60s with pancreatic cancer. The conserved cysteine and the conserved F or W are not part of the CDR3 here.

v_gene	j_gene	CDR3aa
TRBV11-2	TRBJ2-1	ASSFGGEQF
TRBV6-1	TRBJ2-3	ASGPSGSWADTQY
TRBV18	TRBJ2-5	ASSFKAQETQY
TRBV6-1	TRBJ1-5	ASRSPGLGQPQH
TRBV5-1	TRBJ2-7	ASSPGGAGGLREQY
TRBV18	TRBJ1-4	ASSPRRSTNEKLF
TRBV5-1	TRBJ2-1	ASSLPGNEQF
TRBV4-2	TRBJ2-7	ASSQSGAENYEQY
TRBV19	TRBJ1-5	ASSIDSFNQPQH
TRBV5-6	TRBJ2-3	ASSLVTSGNPSTDTQY
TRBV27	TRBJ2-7	ASSLAPGVLYEQY
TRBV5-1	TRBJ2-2	ASSRGLAGELF
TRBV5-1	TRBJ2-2	ASSPTGIDTGELF
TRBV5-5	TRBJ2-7	ASSHPSGRARYEQY
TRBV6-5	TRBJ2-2	ATRFGTGNTGELF
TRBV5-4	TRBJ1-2	ASSSPRGQGAGYT
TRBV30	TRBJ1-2	AWSAKNRQHYGYT
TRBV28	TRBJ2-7	ASKNPTGEQY
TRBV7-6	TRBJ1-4	ASSLGVGRTNEKLF
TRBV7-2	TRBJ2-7	ASSFSREGYEQY
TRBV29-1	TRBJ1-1	SVEVGAGGTEAF
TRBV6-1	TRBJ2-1	ASSATSFHEQF
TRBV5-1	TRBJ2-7	ASSLANEQY
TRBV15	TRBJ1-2	ATSRGTGGSGGYT